This T cell receptor (beta chain) emerged from a study of T cell changes during pregnancy in multiple sclerosis. Germline-derived CDR1 and CDR2 are MNHNS and SASEGT. This CDR3 is 15 amino acids long. V lost 2 bases and J 4 bases, leaving 14 bases between the germline ends. Using immunoSEQ multiplex PCR, the repertoire was profiled, and TCRdb retains in-frame clones only, with some absent. The table includes over 80,000 clones, 93% detected once. This sequence originates from a female donor in good health, enrolled as a control in a pregnancy study. The starting material was peripheral blood, obtained in the third trimester of pregnancy. The chain couples TRBV6-1 to TRBJ1-1, with D unclear. The CDR3: CASSESLEGSTEAFF. The DNA for the CDR3 is TGTGCCAGCAGTGAATCGTTGGAGGGCAGCACTGAAGCTTTCTTT.